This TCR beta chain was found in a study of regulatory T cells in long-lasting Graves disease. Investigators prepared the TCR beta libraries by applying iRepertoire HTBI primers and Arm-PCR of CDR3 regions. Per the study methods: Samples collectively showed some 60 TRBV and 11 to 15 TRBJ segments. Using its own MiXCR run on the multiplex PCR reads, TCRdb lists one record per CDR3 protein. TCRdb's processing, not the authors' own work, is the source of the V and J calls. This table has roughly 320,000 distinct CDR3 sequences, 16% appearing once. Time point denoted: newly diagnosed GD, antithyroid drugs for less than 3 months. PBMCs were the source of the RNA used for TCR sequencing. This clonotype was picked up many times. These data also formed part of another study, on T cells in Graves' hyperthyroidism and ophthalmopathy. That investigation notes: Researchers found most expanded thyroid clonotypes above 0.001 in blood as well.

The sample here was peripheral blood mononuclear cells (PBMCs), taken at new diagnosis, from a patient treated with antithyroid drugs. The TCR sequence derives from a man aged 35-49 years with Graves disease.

CDR3 bases: TGTGCCAGCAGTCTACAGGGATATCAAAAACTGTTTTTT. Amino acid sequence: CASSLQGYQKLFF. The V gene is TRBV12-3 or TRBV12-4, the J gene TRBJ1-4; D perhaps matches TRBD1 (6 bases). The CDR3 spans 13 residues. V was pared by 5 bases and J by 9 bases, with 13 bases between.